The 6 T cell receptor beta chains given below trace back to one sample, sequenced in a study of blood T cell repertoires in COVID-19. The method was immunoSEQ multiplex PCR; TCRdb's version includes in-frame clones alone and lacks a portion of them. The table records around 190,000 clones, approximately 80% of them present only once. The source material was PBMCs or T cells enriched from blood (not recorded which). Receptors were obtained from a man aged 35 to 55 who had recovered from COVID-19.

The CDR3 nucleotides read TGTGCCAGCAGCCTATCAGGGGGCAGGAGAGGCTACACCTTC. It translates to CASSLSGGRRGYTF. This chain connects TRBV3-1 (or the pseudogene TRBV3-2) to TRBJ1-2; 8 positions agree with TRBD1. This CDR3 comprises 14 residues. CDR1 and CDR2 (germline): LGHDT, YNNKEL (reference sequence). Losses at the gene ends were 4 bases for V and 8 bases for J; bases not matched to a gene: 9.

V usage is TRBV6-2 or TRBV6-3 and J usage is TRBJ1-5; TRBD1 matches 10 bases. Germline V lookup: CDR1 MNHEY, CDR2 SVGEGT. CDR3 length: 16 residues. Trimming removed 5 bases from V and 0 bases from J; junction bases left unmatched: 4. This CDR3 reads CASSPRTGGSNQPQHF. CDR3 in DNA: TGTGCCAGCAGTCCCCGGACAGGGGGTAGCAATCAGCCCCAGCATTTT.

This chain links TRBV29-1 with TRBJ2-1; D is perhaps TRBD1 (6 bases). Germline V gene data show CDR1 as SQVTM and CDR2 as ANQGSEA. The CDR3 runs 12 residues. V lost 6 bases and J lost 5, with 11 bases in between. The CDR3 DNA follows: TGCAGCGTCCGCCGGGACAACAATGAGCAGTTCTTC. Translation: CSVRRDNNEQFF.

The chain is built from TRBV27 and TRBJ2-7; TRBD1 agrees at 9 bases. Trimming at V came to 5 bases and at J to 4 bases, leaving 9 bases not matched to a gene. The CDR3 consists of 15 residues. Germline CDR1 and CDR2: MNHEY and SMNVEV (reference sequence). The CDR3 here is CASSRQGGGGYEQYF. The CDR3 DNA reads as TGTGCCAGCAGTCGACAGGGGGGCGGAGGGTACGAGCAGTACTTC.

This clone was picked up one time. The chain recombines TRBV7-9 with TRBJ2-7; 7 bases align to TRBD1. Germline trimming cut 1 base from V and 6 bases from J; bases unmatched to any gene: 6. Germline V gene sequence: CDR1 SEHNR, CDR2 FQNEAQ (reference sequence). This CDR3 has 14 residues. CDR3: CASSLGQGVSEQYF. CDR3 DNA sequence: TGTGCCAGCAGCTTAGGACAGGGAGTTAGCGAGCAGTACTTC.

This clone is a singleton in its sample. As DNA, the CDR3 is TGTGCCAGCTCCCGGGGACAGGGGACCGGCTACACCTTC. It translates to CASSRGQGTGYTF. V usage is TRBV18 and J usage is TRBJ1-2; 10 bases are shared with TRBD1. Unmatched junction bases numbered 6, after V lost 6 bases and J lost 8 bases. The CDR3 has 13 residues. CDR1 KGHSH and CDR2 LQKENI come from the germline V gene.